This is a list of T cell receptor beta chains from one sample in a study of blood T cells in healthy people across ages. TCRdb reprocessed the 5' RACE reads via MiXCR and lists one record per CDR3 protein. The sample includes over 1,500,000 distinct CDR3 sequences, just under 50% of them seen just once. The sample consisted of blood. Source of these receptors: a woman aged 40 to 50 in good health. CDR3s include the opening cysteine and the closing phenylalanine or tryptophan. The D gene is left open where the match is weak. The size of a clone is reported for some rows only, either as once, few or many, or as a class for expanded clones.

d_call	cdr3_length	clone_size	v_call	j_call	cdr3_nt	cdr3_aa
-	13	-	TRBV20-1	TRBJ1-2	TGCAGTGCCAGAAGGGCCTTTAACTATGGCTACACCTTC	CSARRAFNYGYTF
-	13	few	TRBV20-1	TRBJ1-6	TGCAGTGCTCCGTTTTCCAAGGGTGCACCCCTCCACTTT	CSAPFSKGAPLHF
TRBD1	16	-	TRBV20-1	TRBJ2-7	TGCAGTGCTAGAGATACGGGAGGGACAGGGGGCTACGAGCAGTACTTC	CSARDTGGTGGYEQYF
TRBD2	16	few	TRBV11-2	TRBJ2-3	TGTGCCAGCAGCTTCGGTTTAGGGCGGGGGGTAAATACGCAGTATTTT	CASSFGLGRGVNTQYF
-	16	-	TRBV20-1	TRBJ2-1	TGCAGTGCTCCCCCCCCACTAGCTTACGGAGACAATGAGCAGTTCTTC	CSAPPPLAYGDNEQFF
-	13	once	TRBV29-1	TRBJ1-4	TGCAGCGTTGGAGTGGGGGCTGGTAAAAAACTGTTTTTT	CSVGVGAGKKLFF
-	14	-	TRBV7-9	TRBJ2-3	TGTGCCAGCAGCTCCACCTCTAGCGCTGATACGCAGTATTTT	CASSSTSSADTQYF
-	16	-	TRBV7-9	TRBJ1-1	TGTGCCAGCAGCATACCTTGGGGTTCGGGGAACACTGAAGCTTTCTTT	CASSIPWGSGNTEAFF
-	16	-	TRBV20-1	TRBJ1-2	TGCAGTGCCAGACGGTGGGGACGTTTAAGTCACTATGGCTACACCTTC	CSARRWGRLSHYGYTF
-	18	-	TRBV9	TRBJ2-6	TGTGCCAGCAGCGTAGTTGGGGGGGACACCTCTGGGGCCAACGTCCTGACTTTC	CASSVVGGDTSGANVLTF
-	14	-	TRBV9	TRBJ1-6	TGTGCCAGCATCCCGATCAGGACAAGTGGTCCCCTCCACTTT	CASIPIRTSGPLHF
-	16	-	TRBV5-1	TRBJ2-1	TGCGCCAGCAGCTTGGTTGCTAGCGTATTAAACAATGAGCAGTTCTTC	CASSLVASVLNNEQFF
TRBD2	18	few	TRBV20-1	TRBJ2-1	TGCAGTGCTCCCGGACTAGCGGGGATATGTCAAATCTGCAATGAGCAGTTCTTC	CSAPGLAGICQICNEQFF
-	17	-	TRBV4-1	TRBJ1-6	TGCGCCAGCAGCCAAGATGGAAACGGCAGGGTCGGATCACCCCTCCACTTT	CASSQDGNGRVGSPLHF
-	16	-	TRBV27	TRBJ1-4	TGTGCCAGCAGTTTATCGTGGGTGGGGCCGAATGAAAAACTGTTTTTT	CASSLSWVGPNEKLFF
-	11	few	TRBV20-1	TRBJ2-1	TGCAGTGCTAGAGCGAGTAATGAGCAGTTCTTC	CSARASNEQFF
TRBD2	13	-	TRBV18	TRBJ2-7	TGTGCCAGCTCACCCGGTAGCGGGGACGAGCAGTACTTC	CASSPGSGDEQYF